This T cell receptor beta chain was obtained from a study of T-cell reconstitution after alpha-beta-depleted transplantation in children. Unique molecular identifiers tagged the TCRbeta library. TCRdb re-called the PCR reads with MiXCR, one entry per CDR3 protein. The table lists 190,000 or so distinct CDR3 sequences, approximately 6.6% of them singletons. This clonotype turned up a few times. V lost 2 bases and J lost 3; bases outside the gene matches: 5. Germline values: CDR1 DFQATT, CDR2 SNEGSKA (reference sequence). The CDR3 is 14 amino acids. This sequence originates from a human donor who donated a stem cell graft to a child with Wiskott-Aldrich syndrome. The sample was PBMCs from the stem cell graft donor, taken from the stem cell graft. The chain recombines TRBV20-1 with TRBJ2-3; the match to TRBD1 covers 7 bases. The DNA of the CDR3 is TGCAGTGCTAGACGCAGGGGGTGGACAGATACGCAGTATTTT. Its translation is CSARRRGWTDTQYF.